This T cell receptor (beta chain) was captured in a study of blood T cell repertoires in COVID-19. Study-level background: Acute and convalescent COVID-19 samples came from the United States, Italy and Spain. Sample material is recorded as cDNA or gDNA derived from T cells, B-cell-depleted T cells, or PBMCs.

There are 17 residues in the CDR3. CDR1 and CDR2 (germline): LNHNV, YYDKDF (reference sequence). Trimming at V came to 6 bases and at J to 8 bases, leaving 15 bases not matched to a gene. The table came from immunoSEQ multiplex PCR; TCRdb's copy has only in-frame clones and leaves some out. The sample includes tens of thousands of clones, under 85% of them seen just once. This rearrangement joins TRBV15 to TRBJ2-1, with TRBD2 matching over 11 bases. This clonotype was obtained from a human donor in a cohort sampled during active COVID-19. Sequenced material: peripheral blood. CDR3 sequence (DNA): TGTGCCACCAGAGACACCCTTCTAGCGGGGGGTATAGATGAGCAGTTCTTC. This translates into CATRDTLLAGGIDEQFF. Full variable domain (missing parts from reference TRBV15 and TRBJ2-1): DAMVIQNPRYQVTQFGKPVTLSCSQTLNHNVMYWYQQKSSQAPKLLFHYYDKDFNNEADTPDNFQSRRPNTSFCFLDIRSPGLGDTAMYLCATRDTLLAGGIDEQFFGPGTRLTVL.